This T cell receptor beta chain was identified during a study of blood T cells in healthy people across ages. Notes on the study in general: A greater number of naive CD4+ cells and higher diversity distinguished long-lived donors from aged donors. Considered underestimates were the diversity estimates obtained from one million T cells.

This clonotype was seen ten or more times. What it binds is not known. A sample-barcoded 5' primer and a J-beta primer mix were used in a second PCR of roughly 7 to 11 cycles. TCRdb recomputed calls from the 5' RACE reads with MiXCR, one row per CDR3 protein. In the table there are some 1.5 million distinct CDR3 sequences, about 30% of which are singletons. V was pared by 5 bases and J by 1 base, with 8 bases between. Germline lookup yields CDR1 SGHTA and CDR2 FQGNSA. The CDR3 is 13 amino acids. This clonotype was obtained from a woman aged 25 to 39 in good health. The sample taken for sequencing was blood. The V call is TRBV7-2, the J call TRBJ2-5; no reliable D call. The CDR3 DNA follows: TGTGCCAGCAGCGTCCATCGCCAAGAGACCCAGTACTTC. Translation gives CASSVHRQETQYF.